The 23 T cell receptor beta chains below all came from one sample that was sequenced in a study of blood T cell repertoires in COVID-19. Generated by immunoSEQ multiplex PCR, the TCRdb table keeps only in-frame clones and is missing some. The data show more than 300,000 clones, around 83% seen once. The sequenced material came from peripheral blood. The receptors were sampled from a woman between 50 and 59 years old with acute or convalescent COVID-19.

This rearrangement joins TRBV9 to TRBJ1-1; weak D call: TRBD1 (6 bases). This CDR3 contains 14 residues. CDR1 and CDR2 from the germline V gene are SGDLS and YYNGEE. The V end lost 0 bases, the J end lost 4 bases, and 10 bases lay between the germline ends. Written as DNA, the CDR3 is TGTGCCAGCAGCGTAGCAGGGGACGGCACTGAAGCTTTCTTT. Its translation: CASSVAGDGTEAFF.

The chain carries TRBV28 and TRBJ2-1, with D possibly being TRBD2 (7 bases). The germline V and J ends were trimmed by 2 bases and 4 bases, with 15 bases remaining between them. Germline values: CDR1 MDHEN, CDR2 SYDVKM. The CDR3 has 16 amino acids. CDR3: CASSLGGGTGYNEQFF. In nucleotides, the CDR3 is TGTGCCAGCAGTTTAGGCGGGGGCACCGGGTACAATGAGCAGTTCTTC. Combining the CDR3 with reference TRBV28 and TRBJ2-1 gives the whole variable domain DVKVTQSSRYLVKRTGEKVFLECVQDMDHENMFWYRQDPGLGLRLIYFSYDVKMKEKGDIPEGYSVSREKKERFSLILESASTNQTSMYLCASSLGGGTGYNEQFFGPGTRLTVL.

DNA of the CDR3: TGTGCCAGTAGTCGGCGGGAGGCCGCCTACGAGCAGTACTTC. Its translation is CASSRREAAYEQYF. This chain connects TRBV19 to TRBJ2-7; 8 nucleotides agree with TRBD2. With V trimmed by 5 bases and J by 2 bases, 5 bases remained unmatched. Germline loops: CDR1 LNHDA, CDR2 SQIVND (reference sequence). This CDR3 is built from 14 residues.

V and J are TRBV5-7 and TRBJ1-5; a possible D gene is TRBD1 (5 bases). TRBV5-7 is marked as an open reading frame, function uncertain. This CDR3 contains 16 residues. Trimming took 7 bases from V and 3 from J, leaving 20 bases between them. The CDR3 DNA reads TGTGCCAGCGGACTTTGGGGGGTTGGCCCCAATCAGCCCCAGCATTTT. Its translation: CASGLWGVGPNQPQHF.

The chain uses TRBV7-3 and TRBJ1-2, with D possibly matching TRBD1 (5 bases). CDR3 length: 16 amino acids. Germline CDR1 reads SGHTA; CDR2 reads FQGTGA. With 5 bases removed from V and 8 bases from J, the gap between germline ends came to 24 bases. This CDR3 is CASSTAGGSLGKGYTF. DNA of the CDR3: TGTGCCAGCAGCACGGCGGGGGGATCATTAGGGAAGGGCTACACCTTC.

The V and J genes are TRBV5-1 and TRBJ1-4, with 9 nucleotides matching TRBD1. The CDR3 is 15 amino acids. Germline-derived CDR1 and CDR2 are SGHRS and YFSETQ. V trimming: 4 bases; J trimming: 8 bases; junction bases outside the gene matches: 9. Here the CDR3 DNA reads TGCGCCAGCAGCCAGGCGGGGACAGGGAAAGAAAAACTGTTTTTT. Its translation: CASSQAGTGKEKLFF.

This chain links TRBV11-2 with TRBJ1-1, with TRBD1 as a possible D gene (6 bases). V lost 1 base to trimming and J lost 2 bases, with 14 bases between them. Germline CDR1 reads SGHAT; CDR2 reads FQNNGV. The CDR3 is 16 amino acids. In nucleotides, the CDR3 is TGTGCCAGCAGCTTAGTCCGGCGACAGGATAACACTGAAGCTTTCTTT. Translated: CASSLVRRQDNTEAFF.

The chain joins TRBV3-1 (or the pseudogene TRBV3-2) to TRBJ2-2; maybe TRBD1 (6 bases). V shed 2 bases and J shed 2 bases, with 18 bases lying between them. Germline CDR1 LGHDT, CDR2 YNNKEL (reference sequence). The CDR3 extends over 18 amino acids. The CDR3 bases are TGTGCCAGCAGCCAACTCATAATCCAGGGGAAAAACACCGGGGAGCTGTTTTTT. It yields the protein CASSQLIIQGKNTGELFF.

The chain joins TRBV27 to TRBJ2-3; D possibly corresponds to TRBD1 (6 bases). The CDR3 covers 15 residues. Trimming removed 5 bases at V and 8 bases at J, with 20 bases between. CDR1 and CDR2 (germline): MNHEY, SMNVEV (reference sequence). CDR3 residues: CASSPSATGFVTQYF. In DNA, the CDR3 is TGTGCCAGCAGTCCCTCCGCCACAGGGTTCGTTACGCAGTATTTT.

The table lists this clone with a count of one. The chain couples TRBV5-8 to TRBJ2-1; a possible D gene is TRBD2 (5 bases). The CDR3 loop spans 17 amino acids. Per germline, CDR1 SGHTS and CDR2 YDEGEE. Trimming took 1 base from V and 0 from J, leaving 14 bases between them. CDR3 coding DNA: TGTGCCAGCAGCTTGCGAACGGGAACTCCCTCCTACAATGAGCAGTTCTTC. The encoded protein is CASSLRTGTPSYNEQFF.

This clone occurred a few times. The CDR3 here is CASSVGGGDLDNEQFF. Here the CDR3 DNA reads TGTGCCAGCAGCGTAGGAGGGGGGGACCTTGACAATGAGCAGTTCTTC. V usage is TRBV9 and J usage is TRBJ2-1; D is perhaps TRBD2 (7 bases). Trimming took 0 bases from V and 5 from J, leaving 15 bases between them. Germline V gene lookup returns CDR1 SGDLS and CDR2 YYNGEE. The CDR3 covers 16 residues.

The V call is TRBV14, the J call TRBJ2-5; D might be TRBD2 (5 bases). V was trimmed by 4 bases and J by 7 bases, leaving 16 bases between them. CDR1 is SGHDN and CDR2 is FVKESK in the germline V gene. This CDR3 contains 14 residues. The CDR3 nucleotides are TGTGCCAGCAGCCCAGGACTCTCCCTCTGGACCCAGTACTTC. Protein product: CASSPGLSLWTQYF.

CDR3 amino acids: CASSLRGSGGTLGELFF. The DNA of the CDR3 is TGCGCCAGCAGCTTGCGGGGTAGCGGGGGGACTCTCGGGGAGCTGTTTTTT. The chain links TRBV5-1 to TRBJ2-2; TRBD2 agrees at 10 bases. The V gene's germline CDR1 is SGHRS and CDR2 YFSETQ. Trimming cost V 1 base and J 7 bases; bases outside gene matches: 10. This CDR3 is built from 17 residues.

The rearrangement uses TRBV4-2 and TRBJ1-1; D remains unclear. V dropped 3 bases and J dropped 5 bases, with 7 bases sitting between them. CDR1 LGHNA and CDR2 YNFKEQ come from the germline V gene. The CDR3 sequence is 12 residues long. The CDR3 region has the DNA TGTGCCAGCAGCCAGTCCGGGACTGAAGCTTTCTTT. Amino acids: CASSQSGTEAFF.

The chain is built from TRBV19 and TRBJ1-4; 7 nucleotides match TRBD1. CDR1 and CDR2 from the germline V gene are LNHDA and SQIVND (reference sequence). With V trimmed by 8 bases and J by 7 bases, 7 bases remained unmatched. This CDR3 region has 13 residues. CDR3 protein: CASRGGWGEKLFF. As DNA, the CDR3 is TGTGCCAGTCGAGGGGGCTGGGGTGAAAAACTGTTTTTT.

This sequence joins TRBV6-5 and TRBJ2-1; weak D call: TRBD1 (5 bases). The CDR3 contains 13 residues. Germline CDR1 and CDR2: MNHEY and SVGAGI. Between the trimmed V and J ends, which lost 2 bases and 5 bases, there was a span of 7 bases. The CDR3 protein is CASSYEGDNEQFF. The DNA for the CDR3 is TGTGCCAGCAGTTACGAAGGGGACAATGAGCAGTTCTTC.

This clone has more than one count but fewer than ten. This chain links TRBV30 with TRBJ2-7; 12 nucleotides match TRBD2. This CDR3 is 13 amino acids long. The V segment lost 8 bases and the J segment 0 bases; nucleotides outside the gene matches: 2. Germline V lookup: CDR1 GTSNPN, CDR2 SVGIG (reference sequence). The CDR3 sequence is CARTSGNSYEQYF. The CDR3 nucleotides read TGTGCCCGGACTAGCGGGAACTCCTACGAGCAGTACTTC.

The chain combines TRBV2 with TRBJ2-3; TRBD2 matches at 10 bases. Germline CDR1 is SNHLY and CDR2 is FYNNEI. Trimming cost V 6 bases and J 5 bases; bases outside gene matches: 11. CDR3 length equals 16 residues. CDR3 loop: CASRPAGGGAGDTQYF. The CDR3 nucleotides are TGTGCCAGCAGGCCAGCGGGGGGGGGAGCAGGAGATACGCAGTATTTT. Variable domain in full (rest from reference TRBV2 and TRBJ2-3): EPEVTQTPSHQVTQMGQEVILRCVPISNHLYFYWYRQILGQKVEFLVSFYNNEISEKSEIFDDQFSVERPDGSNFTLKIRSTKLEDSAMYFCASRPAGGGAGDTQYFGPGTRLTVL.

This clone was seen only a few times. Other DNA sequences in this specimen translate into the identical CDR3. The J gene is TRBJ2-3, the V gene TRBV7-8; 9 bases line up with TRBD1. The CDR3 runs to 18 residues. The V segment lost 5 bases and the J segment 2 bases; nucleotides outside the gene matches: 14. Germline V gives CDR1 SGHVS, CDR2 FQNEAQ. The CDR3 loop reads CASSRITGTGRFTDTQYF. As DNA, the CDR3 is TGTGCCAGCAGCCGAATCACCGGGACAGGGAGGTTCACAGATACGCAGTATTTT.

Only a few counts were recorded for this clone. This CDR3 reads CASSQGTGFYEQYV. As DNA, the CDR3 is TGTGCCAGTAGTCAAGGGACAGGGTTCTACGAGCAGTACGTC. The J gene is TRBJ2-7, the V gene TRBV19, with 9 nucleotides matching TRBD1. The germline gives CDR1 LNHDA, CDR2 SQIVND (reference sequence). Trimming at V came to 5 bases and at J to 3 bases, leaving 5 bases not matched to a gene. The CDR3 totals 14 residues.

The V and J genes are TRBV4-3 and TRBJ2-1; 10 positions agree with TRBD2. This CDR3 is built from 15 residues. J lost 7 bases, V lost 9 bases, and 12 bases had no gene match. From germline, CDR1 is LGHNA and CDR2 YSLEER. CDR3: CASAEALAGVNEQFF. The CDR3 DNA reads TGCGCCAGTGCCGAAGCCCTAGCGGGGGTTAATGAGCAGTTCTTC.

This clone was detected once. The V gene is TRBV7-3, the J gene TRBJ2-7, with 7 bases that match TRBD2. V lost 2 bases and J lost 4; bases outside the gene matches: 2. This CDR3 region has 13 residues. Germline lookup yields CDR1 SGHTA and CDR2 FQGTGA. The DNA of the CDR3 is TGTGCCAGCAGCTTAGGGCGGGGGTACGAGCAGTACTTC. Its translation is CASSLGRGYEQYF.

The chain links TRBV2 to TRBJ2-2, with 7 bases that match TRBD1. The germline gives CDR1 SNHLY, CDR2 FYNNEI. The CDR3 sequence is 17 residues long. V shed 10 bases, J shed 2 bases, and the junction held 16 bases outside the gene matches. The CDR3 reads CATTGALGLLNTGELFF. The CDR3 DNA reads as TGTGCCACCACAGGGGCTTTGGGTCTGTTAAACACCGGGGAGCTGTTTTTT. The whole variable domain, remainder taken from reference TRBV2 and TRBJ2-2, is EPEVTQTPSHQVTQMGQEVILRCVPISNHLYFYWYRQILGQKVEFLVSFYNNEISEKSEIFDDQFSVERPDGSNFTLKIRSTKLEDSAMYFCATTGALGLLNTGELFFGEGSRLTVL.